The 20 T cell receptor beta chains in this list originate from one sample, sequenced in a study of shared clonotypes between healthy human individuals (dated by TCRdb to about 2020). The protocol used for the library was the immunoSEQ multiplex PCR assay. TCRdb limited this immuneACCESS table to in-frame rearrangements with V and J called. A share of clones is missing; checked studies link under half to unresolved V genes, and the rest is unexplained. Present in this sample are 400,000 to 500,000 clones, 79% of which were seen just once. The ten largest clones add up to roughly 12% of the sample. Sequencing was done on a sample of PBMCs. These receptors were obtained from a woman aged 40 to 50 in good health. Some clones in this sample may be carry-over from other donors' samples.

This clone came up many times. The chain is built from TRBV19 and TRBJ2-7; perhaps D is TRBD1 or TRBD2 (5 bases each). The V gene's germline CDR1 is LNHDA and CDR2 SQIVND (reference sequence). Deletions cut 5 bases from V and 1 base from J, with 12 bases between. The CDR3 length is 14 residues. The chain's CDR3 is CASSWDHTSYEQYF. CDR3 DNA: TGTGCCAGTAGTTGGGACCACACTTCCTACGAGCAGTACTTC.

The rearrangement joins TRBV7-3 to TRBJ2-7; D unresolved. The V end lost 1 base, the J end lost 6 bases, and 13 bases lay between the germline ends. Germline CDR1 is SGHTA and CDR2 is FQGTGA. This CDR3 spans 14 amino acids. This chain's CDR3 is CASSLMPAPGEQYF. The CDR3 region has the DNA TGTGCCAGCAGCTTAATGCCCGCTCCCGGCGAGCAGTACTTC.

Ten or more counts support this clone. J is TRBJ2-7 and V is TRBV7-2; 7 bases are a match to TRBD1. This CDR3 is built from 16 residues. V was pared by 2 bases and J by 2 bases, with 9 bases of the junction left unmatched. CDR1 SGHTA and CDR2 FQGNSA come from the germline V gene. The CDR3 spells CASSLPRDSRAYEQYF. The DNA for the CDR3 is TGTGCCAGCAGCTTACCACGGGACAGCAGGGCCTACGAGCAGTACTTC. Together with reference TRBV7-2 and TRBJ2-7, the CDR3 gives the full variable domain: GAGVSQSPSNKVTEKGKDVELRCDPISGHTALYWYRQSLGQGLEFLIYFQGNSAPDKSGLPSDRFSAERTGGSVSTLTIQRTQQEDSAVYLCASSLPRDSRAYEQYFGPGTRLTVT.

This chain links TRBV19 with TRBJ1-1; unclear D gene. Trimming removed 5 bases at V and 0 bases at J, with 13 bases between. This CDR3 is built from 15 residues. Germline-derived CDR1 and CDR2 are LNHDA and SQIVND (reference sequence). The CDR3 reads CASSAELGMNTEAFF. The CDR3 DNA reads TGTGCCAGTAGTGCGGAATTGGGTATGAACACTGAAGCTTTCTTT. Variable domain in full (rest from reference TRBV19 and TRBJ1-1): DGGITQSPKYLFRKEGQNVTLSCEQNLNHDAMYWYRQDPGQGLRLIYYSQIVNDFQKGDIAEGYSVSREKKESFPLTVTSAQKNPTAFYLCASSAELGMNTEAFFGQGTRLTVV.

The rearrangement uses TRBV4-1 and TRBJ1-4; D might be TRBD1 (6 bases). This CDR3 comprises 14 residues. Between the trimmed V and J ends, which lost 4 bases and 9 bases, there was a span of 15 bases. Germline loops: CDR1 MGHRA, CDR2 YSYEKL. The CDR3 protein is CASSPHGTKKKLFF. For the CDR3, the DNA is TGCGCCAGCAGCCCTCACGGGACAAAGAAAAAACTGTTTTTT.

This clone was seen only a few times. The gene calls are TRBV28 and TRBJ1-6; maybe TRBD1 (5 bases). The CDR3 runs to 14 residues. Trimming removed 9 bases at V and 9 bases at J, with 18 bases between. Germline CDR1 and CDR2: MDHEN and SYDVKM. The CDR3 coding sequence is TGTGCCAGTCGGGGACCAGGGCAAAGTTCACCCCTCCACTTT. It yields the protein CASRGPGQSSPLHF.

This clone was seen only a few times. Other DNA sequences of this sample code for an identical CDR3. The chain couples TRBV18 to TRBJ2-7; either TRBD1 or TRBD2 may supply D (6 bases each). The CDR3 covers 14 residues. Germline V gene data show CDR1 as KGHSH and CDR2 as LQKENI. Trimming stripped 2 bases from V and 1 base from J, with 9 bases between. CDR3: CASSPTGTSYEQYF. CDR3 nucleotides: TGTGCCAGCTCACCAACAGGGACTTCCTACGAGCAGTACTTC.

This rearrangement joins TRBV30 to TRBJ2-1, with D possibly TRBD2 on 6 matching bases. The germline CDR1 and CDR2 sequences are GTSNPN and SVGIG (reference sequence). V shed 3 bases and J shed 10 bases, with 10 bases lying between them. CDR3 size: 11 residues. CDR3 nucleotides: TGTGCCTGGAGCCCCCGGGGGGAGCAGTTCTTC. It encodes CAWSPRGEQFF.

This chain links TRBV5-1 with TRBJ2-1, with D maybe TRBD2 (6 bases). The CDR3 consists of 16 residues. Germline V CDR1 and CDR2: SGHRS, YFSETQ. V dropped 0 bases and J dropped 3 bases, with 13 bases sitting between them. The CDR3: CASSLAEGSGYNEQFF. The CDR3 DNA follows: TGCGCCAGCAGCTTGGCCGAAGGTAGCGGCTACAATGAGCAGTTCTTC.

The CDR3 nucleotides are TGTGCCAGCAGTTCCACAGGGGATTTAAGACAGAATGAGCAGTTCTTC. This gives the protein CASSSTGDLRQNEQFF. V and J are TRBV6-5 and TRBJ2-1; 7 nucleotides match TRBD1. The V segment lost 4 bases and the J segment 7 bases; nucleotides outside the gene matches: 13. The germline V gene encodes CDR1 MNHEY and CDR2 SVGAGI. The CDR3 length is 16 residues.

The rearrangement links TRBV15 to TRBJ1-1; TRBD1 might be the D (6 bases). Germline values: CDR1 LNHNV, CDR2 YYDKDF (reference sequence). The CDR3 extends over 15 amino acids. V dropped 7 bases and J dropped 0 bases, with 15 bases sitting between them. CDR3 in DNA: TGTGCCACCAACGACAGGAGAGCTTTGAACACTGAAGCTTTCTTT. This sequence encodes CATNDRRALNTEAFF.

V usage is TRBV6-1 and J usage is TRBJ2-1; TRBD1 matches at 8 bases. Germline CDR1 MNHNS, CDR2 SASEGT. There are 15 residues in the CDR3. Trimming removed 7 bases from V and 5 bases from J; junction bases left unmatched: 10. This CDR3 is CASTTDRARDNEQFF. The CDR3 nucleotides read TGTGCCAGCACTACGGACAGGGCGAGAGACAATGAGCAGTTCTTC.

The count of this clone is one. The chain links TRBV7-9 to TRBJ2-4; D may be TRBD1 or TRBD2 (5 bases each). The V gene lost 0 bases and the J gene lost 1 base, with 13 bases spanning the gap. The V gene's germline CDR1 is SEHNR and CDR2 FQNEAQ (reference sequence). This CDR3 spans 17 amino acids. For the CDR3, the DNA is TGTGCCAGCAGCTTAGCGGGGGAACACAGCGCCAAAAACATTCAGTACTTC. It is translated as CASSLAGEHSAKNIQYF. The whole variable domain, filled in from reference TRBV7-9 and TRBJ2-4, reads DTGVSQNPRHKITKRGQNVTFRCDPISEHNRLYWYRQTLGQGPEFLTYFQNEAQLEKSRLLSDRFSAERPKGSFSTLEIQRTEQGDSAMYLCASSLAGEHSAKNIQYFGAGTRLSVL.

The rearrangement joins TRBV19 to TRBJ2-2; D is uncertain. The V end lost 3 bases, the J end lost 2 bases, and 7 bases lay between the germline ends. CDR1 and CDR2 (germline): LNHDA, SQIVND (reference sequence). The CDR3 has 14 amino acids. CDR3 nucleotide sequence: TGTGCCAGTAGTATGCCGGGCAACACCGGGGAGCTGTTTTTT. This codes for CASSMPGNTGELFF.

J is TRBJ2-7 and V is TRBV11-2; no reliable D call. The CDR3 is made up of 15 amino acids. CDR1 is SGHAT, CDR2 FQNNGV, per germline. The V gene lost 6 bases and the J gene lost 2 bases, with 17 bases spanning the gap. The CDR3 loop reads CASRPLSAFPYEQYF. The CDR3 region has the DNA TGTGCCAGCAGACCCCTCAGCGCTTTTCCCTACGAGCAGTACTTC.

CDR3 DNA sequence: TGCGCCAGCAGCCAGGCAGGGGGTGGAAACACCATATATTTT. Protein product: CASSQAGGGNTIYF. This sequence joins TRBV5-1 and TRBJ1-3, with 7 bases identical to TRBD1. The junction had 4 bases not matched to a gene; V was cut back by 4 bases and J by 3 bases. The CDR3 loop spans 14 amino acids. The V gene's germline CDR1 is SGHRS and CDR2 YFSETQ.

The chain has TRBV6-5 and TRBJ2-7, with 7 positions matching TRBD1. The CDR3 is made up of 15 amino acids. Germline loops: CDR1 MNHEY, CDR2 SVGAGI. V dropped 4 bases and J dropped 0; count of bases not matched to a gene: 6. CDR3 region: CASSFFRDSSYEQYF. The CDR3 DNA follows: TGTGCCAGCAGTTTCTTCCGGGACAGCTCCTACGAGCAGTACTTC.

J is TRBJ1-2 and V is TRBV9; maybe TRBD1 (5 bases). V was cut by 4 bases and J by 7 bases, with 17 bases left in between. The CDR3 loop spans 14 amino acids. Germline V gene data show CDR1 as SGDLS and CDR2 as YYNGEE. The CDR3 sequence: CASSPRQLSGGYTF. As DNA, the CDR3 is TGTGCCAGCAGCCCCCGACAGCTTTCGGGTGGCTACACCTTC.

The chain employs TRBV25-1 and TRBJ2-5; the D gene is possibly TRBD1 (6 bases). The CDR3 extends over 14 amino acids. V dropped 3 bases and J dropped 2 bases, with 10 bases sitting between them. Germline-derived CDR1 and CDR2 are MGHDK and SYGVNS. CDR3 nucleotide sequence: TGTGCCAGCAGTGACGACAGGAAACAAGAGACCCAGTACTTC. It encodes CASSDDRKQETQYF.

The genes are TRBV7-2 and TRBJ2-1; tentative D call: TRBD1 (5 bases). The V end was cut by 5 bases, the J end by 5 bases, with 13 bases between. This CDR3 comprises 14 residues. Germline loops: CDR1 SGHTA, CDR2 FQGNSA. DNA of the CDR3: TGTGCCAGCAGCCCTGACAGAATTCACAATGAGCAGTTCTTC. Its protein product is CASSPDRIHNEQFF.